This is a list of T cell receptor beta chains from one sample in a study of patients and donors after allogeneic stem cell transplantation. MiXCR, applied by TCRdb to the RT-PCR reads, yields one record per CDR3 protein. The sample contains 390,000 or so distinct CDR3 sequences, under 20% of which appear only once. Sample: blood, either unsorted or a sorted T cell fraction (not recorded which). These receptors all stem from a human donor who was either an allogeneic HSCT recipient or a stem cell or donor lymphocyte infusion donor (not recorded which). It is not recorded whose cells these are; they may come from a transplant donor. CDR3s include the opening cysteine and the closing phenylalanine or tryptophan. D genes are given only for firm matches. The size entry is marked missing in some rows and otherwise reads once, few, many or a size class.

clone_size	d_call	v_call	j_call	cdr3_aa	cdr3_nt
many	NA	TRBV5-1	TRBJ1-5	CASSLGGWDQPQHF	TGCGCCAGCAGCTTGGGGGGATGGGATCAGCCCCAGCATTTT
few	NA	TRBV24-1	TRBJ2-1	CATALAGSYNEQFF	TGTGCCACCGCTCTAGCAGGTTCGTACAATGAGCAGTTCTTC
many	TRBD1	TRBV4-3	TRBJ2-7	CASSLGTGATYEQYF	TGCGCCAGCAGCCTGGGGACAGGGGCCACCTACGAGCAGTACTTC
few	NA	TRBV9	TRBJ2-3	CASSSGWPADTQYF	TGTGCCAGCAGCTCGGGGTGGCCCGCAGATACGCAGTATTTT
few	TRBD1	TRBV7-7	TRBJ2-5	CASSLAGQGARETQYF	TGTGCTAGCAGCTTAGCCGGACAGGGGGCGAGGGAGACCCAGTACTTC
NA	NA	TRBV5-1	TRBJ2-3	CASSLPDTDTQYF	TGCGCCAGCAGCTTGCCAGACACAGATACGCAGTATTTT
few	NA	TRBV10-3	TRBJ1-3	CAISAKVSSGNTIYF	TGTGCCATCAGTGCCAAAGTCAGCTCTGGAAACACCATATATTTT
NA	TRBD2	TRBV6-2/TRBV6-3	TRBJ2-1	CASSYSPREGWNEQFF	TGTGCCAGCAGTTACTCGCCCCGGGAGGGCTGGAATGAGCAGTTCTTC
NA	TRBD1	TRBV9	TRBJ2-7	CASSATGTGGPVSTYEQYF	TGTGCCAGCAGCGCGACCGGGACAGGGGGTCCTGTTTCTACCTACGAGCAGTACTTC
few	TRBD1	TRBV28	TRBJ1-1	CASRPGTENTEAFF	TGTGCCAGCAGACCCGGGACAGAGAACACTGAAGCTTTCTTT